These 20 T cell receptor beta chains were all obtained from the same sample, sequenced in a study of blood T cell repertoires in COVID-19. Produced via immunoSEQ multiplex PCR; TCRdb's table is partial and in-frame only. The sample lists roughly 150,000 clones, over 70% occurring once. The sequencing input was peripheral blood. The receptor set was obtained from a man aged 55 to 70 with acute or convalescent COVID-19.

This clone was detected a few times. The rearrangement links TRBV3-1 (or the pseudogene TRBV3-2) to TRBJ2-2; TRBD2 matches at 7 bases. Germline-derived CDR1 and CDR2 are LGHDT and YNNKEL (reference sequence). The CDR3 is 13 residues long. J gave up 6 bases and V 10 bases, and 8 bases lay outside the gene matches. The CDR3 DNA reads TGTGCCACCTCGACTAGCTCCGCCGGGGAGCTGTTTTTT. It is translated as CATSTSSAGELFF.

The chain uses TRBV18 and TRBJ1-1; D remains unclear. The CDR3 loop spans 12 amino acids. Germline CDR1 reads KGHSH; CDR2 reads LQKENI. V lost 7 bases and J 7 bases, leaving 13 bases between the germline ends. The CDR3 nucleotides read TGTGCCAGCTATACGGGTAGCCTTGAAGCTTTCTTT. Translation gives CASYTGSLEAFF.

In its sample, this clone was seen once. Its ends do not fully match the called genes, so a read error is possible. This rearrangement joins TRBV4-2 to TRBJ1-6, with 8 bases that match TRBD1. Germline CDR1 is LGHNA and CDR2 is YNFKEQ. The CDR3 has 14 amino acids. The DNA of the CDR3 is TGTGCCAGCAGCAAAGACAGGGGAGATTCACCCCTCCACTTT. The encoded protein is CASSKDRGDSPLHF.

The DNA of the CDR3 is TGCGCCAGCAGCTTGGTAGGGGCTGGGAACACTGAAGCTTTCTTT. Translated, it gives CASSLVGAGNTEAFF. The rearrangement joins TRBV5-1 to TRBJ1-1; a possible D gene is TRBD1 (5 bases). The CDR3 loop spans 15 amino acids. V was cut by 0 bases and J by 1 base, with 10 bases left in between. Germline V gives CDR1 SGHRS, CDR2 YFSETQ.

The CDR3 protein is CASSGWANEKLFF. The CDR3 DNA sequence: TGTGCCAGTAGCGGGTGGGCTAATGAAAAACTGTTTTTT. The rearrangement uses TRBV19 and TRBJ1-4; D gene unclear. From germline, CDR1 is LNHDA and CDR2 SQIVND (reference sequence). The length of the CDR3 is 13 residues. Trimming stripped 6 bases from V and 3 bases from J, with 8 bases between.

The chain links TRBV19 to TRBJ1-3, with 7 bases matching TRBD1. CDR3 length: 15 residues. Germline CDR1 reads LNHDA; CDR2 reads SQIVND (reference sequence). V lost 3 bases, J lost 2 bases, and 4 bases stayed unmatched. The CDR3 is CASSIVGQAGNTIYF. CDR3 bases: TGTGCCAGTAGTATCGTCGGACAGGCTGGAAACACCATATATTTT.

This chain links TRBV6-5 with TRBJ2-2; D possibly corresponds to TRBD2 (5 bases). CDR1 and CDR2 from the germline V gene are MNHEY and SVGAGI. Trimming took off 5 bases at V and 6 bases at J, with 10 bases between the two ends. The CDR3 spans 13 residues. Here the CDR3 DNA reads TGTGCCAGCAGTCCCCGGGGTCCCGGGGAGCTGTTTTTT. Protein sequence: CASSPRGPGELFF.

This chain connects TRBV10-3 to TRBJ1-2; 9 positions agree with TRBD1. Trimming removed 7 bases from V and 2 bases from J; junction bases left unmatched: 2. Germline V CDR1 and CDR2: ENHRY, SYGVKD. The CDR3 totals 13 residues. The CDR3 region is CAIKGQGNYGYTF. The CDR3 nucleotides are TGTGCCATCAAGGGACAGGGAAACTATGGCTACACCTTC.

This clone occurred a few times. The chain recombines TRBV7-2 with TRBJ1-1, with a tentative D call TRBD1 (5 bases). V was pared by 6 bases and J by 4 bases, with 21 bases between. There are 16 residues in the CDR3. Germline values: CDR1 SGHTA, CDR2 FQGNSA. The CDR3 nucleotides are TGTGCCAGCAGTATCTTCCCCCGGGGGGACGGCACTGAAGCTTTCTTT. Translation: CASSIFPRGDGTEAFF.

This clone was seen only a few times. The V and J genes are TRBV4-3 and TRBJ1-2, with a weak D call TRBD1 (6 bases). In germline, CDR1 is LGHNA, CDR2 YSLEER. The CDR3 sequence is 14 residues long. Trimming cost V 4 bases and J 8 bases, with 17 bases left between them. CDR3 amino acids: CASSPTGTGRGYTF. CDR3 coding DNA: TGCGCCAGCAGCCCCACGGGAACAGGGCGAGGCTACACCTTC.

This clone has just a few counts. CDR3 coding DNA: TGTGCCAGCTCACCACCGGACTACGGCGGGAGGGCGCGCGATACGCAGTATTTT. As protein: CASSPPDYGGRARDTQYF. The rearrangement links TRBV18 to TRBJ2-3, with TRBD2 matching 9 bases. J gave up 6 bases and V 0 bases, and 13 bases lay outside the gene matches. Looked up from germline, CDR1 is KGHSH and CDR2 is LQKENI. The CDR3 contains 18 residues.

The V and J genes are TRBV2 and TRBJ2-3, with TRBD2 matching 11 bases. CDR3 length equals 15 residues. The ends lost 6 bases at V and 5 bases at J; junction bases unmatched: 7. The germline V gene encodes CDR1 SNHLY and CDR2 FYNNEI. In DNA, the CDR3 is TGTGCCAGCAGGACACTAGCGGGAGTAGGAGATACGCAGTATTTT. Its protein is CASRTLAGVGDTQYF.

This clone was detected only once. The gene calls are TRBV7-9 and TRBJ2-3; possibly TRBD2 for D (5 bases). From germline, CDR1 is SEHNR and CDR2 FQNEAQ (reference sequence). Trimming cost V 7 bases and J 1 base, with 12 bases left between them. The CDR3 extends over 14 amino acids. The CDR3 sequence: CASKGARGTDTQYF. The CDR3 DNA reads TGTGCCAGCAAGGGAGCGCGGGGCACAGATACGCAGTATTTT.

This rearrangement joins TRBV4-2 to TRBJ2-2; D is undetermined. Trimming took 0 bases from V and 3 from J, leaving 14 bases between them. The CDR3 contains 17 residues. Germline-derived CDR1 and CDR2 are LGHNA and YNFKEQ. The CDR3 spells CASSQEWSSTYTGELFF. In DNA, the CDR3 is TGTGCCAGCAGCCAAGAATGGTCTTCTACCTACACCGGGGAGCTGTTTTTT.

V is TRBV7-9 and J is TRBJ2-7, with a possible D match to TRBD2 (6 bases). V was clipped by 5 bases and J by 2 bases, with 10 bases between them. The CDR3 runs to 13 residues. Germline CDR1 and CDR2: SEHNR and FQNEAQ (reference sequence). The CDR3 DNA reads TGTGCCAGCAGCCCCGCGGGGACCTACGAGCAGTACTTC. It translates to CASSPAGTYEQYF.

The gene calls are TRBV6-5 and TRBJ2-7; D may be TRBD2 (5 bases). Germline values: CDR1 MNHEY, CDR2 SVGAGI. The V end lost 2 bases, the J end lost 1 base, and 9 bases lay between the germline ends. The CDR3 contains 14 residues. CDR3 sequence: CASSYGGGSYEQYF. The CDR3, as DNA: TGTGCCAGCAGTTACGGTGGCGGGTCCTACGAGCAGTACTTC.

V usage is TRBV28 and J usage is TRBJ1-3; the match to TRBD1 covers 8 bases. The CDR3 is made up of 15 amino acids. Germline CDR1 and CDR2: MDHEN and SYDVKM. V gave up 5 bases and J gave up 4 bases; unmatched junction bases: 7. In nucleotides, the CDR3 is TGTGCCAGCAGTCCGGCCACAGGGGGAGGAAACACCATATATTTT. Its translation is CASSPATGGGNTIYF.

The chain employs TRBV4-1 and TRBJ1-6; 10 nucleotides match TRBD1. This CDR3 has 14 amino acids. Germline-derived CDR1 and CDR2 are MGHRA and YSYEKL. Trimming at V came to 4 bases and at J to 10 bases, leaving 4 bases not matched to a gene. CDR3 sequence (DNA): TGCGCCAGCAGCCGAGGACAGGGGGGATCACCCCTCCACTTT. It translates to CASSRGQGGSPLHF.

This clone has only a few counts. CDR3 amino acids: CASSLQGYSNQPQHF. The CDR3 bases are TGCGCCAGCAGCTTGCAGGGGTACAGCAATCAGCCCCAGCATTTT. The J gene is TRBJ1-5, the V gene TRBV5-1; D is perhaps TRBD1 (6 bases). The CDR3 is 15 residues long. Trimming pared 1 base from V and 1 base from J, leaving 9 bases between. CDR1 is SGHRS and CDR2 is YFSETQ in the germline V gene. The full variable domain, completed using reference TRBV5-1 and TRBJ1-5, is KAGVTQTPRYLIKTRGQQVTLSCSPISGHRSVSWYQQTPGQGLQFLFEYFSETQRNKGNFPGRFSGRQFSNSRSEMNVSTLELGDSALYLCASSLQGYSNQPQHFGDGTRLSIL.

CDR3 residues: CASSHAIKTGSHADTQYF. CDR3 sequence (DNA): TGTGCCAGCAGCCACGCTATTAAGACCGGGTCCCATGCAGATACGCAGTATTTT. V gene TRBV3-1 (or the pseudogene TRBV3-2) combines with J gene TRBJ2-3; no firm D call. Germline CDR1 is LGHDT and CDR2 is YNNKEL (reference sequence). This CDR3 comprises 18 residues. The V gene lost 3 bases and the J gene lost 4 bases, with 23 bases spanning the gap.